The 29 T cell receptor beta chains reported below all come from one sample, sequenced in a study of T cells expressing NK-cell markers. For each CDR3 protein, TCRdb gives one entry from its re-call of the 5' RACE reads, without DNA. Its table records about 460,000 distinct CDR3 sequences. The sequenced material came from blood T cells: a sorted CD56 or NKG2C T cell subset, CD4+ or CD8+ T cells, or bulk PBMC T cells (not recorded which). The receptor source for this set is a woman between 45 and 65 years old in good health.

V and J are TRBV15 and TRBJ1-2; TCRdb gives TRBD1 as the D gene, but with no DNA this cannot be confirmed. Germline V lookup: CDR1 LNHNV, CDR2 YYDKDF (reference sequence). There are 14 residues in the CDR3. Here the CDR3 reads CATSRDQGAPGYTF.

V and J are TRBV27 and TRBJ1-4; as DNA is missing, the TRBD1 call by TCRdb cannot be tested. The length of the CDR3 is 14 residues. Per the germline V gene, CDR1 is MNHEY and CDR2 is SMNVEV (reference sequence). The CDR3 loop reads CASSHGRQGEKLFF.

CDR3 sequence: CASSKKTRDWDFYNEQFF. V and J are TRBV21-1 and TRBJ2-1; TCRdb's D call, TRBD2, is unchecked because there is no DNA. TRBV21-1 is shown as a pseudogene. This CDR3 is built from 18 residues.

The chain uses TRBV29-1 and TRBJ1-1. Germline lookup yields CDR1 SQVTM and CDR2 ANQGSEA. This CDR3 has 11 amino acids. CDR3 amino acids: CSVAPAFEAFF.

The rearrangement uses TRBV20-1 and TRBJ2-2; TCRdb's D call, TRBD1, is unchecked because there is no DNA. The length of the CDR3 is 14 residues. Germline assignment: CDR1 DFQATT and CDR2 SNEGSKA (reference sequence). CDR3 loop: CSAETGRKAGELFF.

This chain joins TRBV5-1 and TRBJ2-2; TCRdb's D call, TRBD2, is unchecked because there is no DNA. This CDR3 is built from 16 residues. Germline V gene sequence: CDR1 SGHRS, CDR2 YFSETQ. The CDR3 reads CASSPINPSNTGELFF. The complete variable domain, with remaining parts taken from reference TRBV5-1 and TRBJ2-2, reads KAGVTQTPRYLIKTRGQQVTLSCSPISGHRSVSWYQQTPGQGLQFLFEYFSETQRNKGNFPGRFSGRQFSNSRSEMNVSTLELGDSALYLCASSPINPSNTGELFFGEGSRLTVL.

This chain uses TRBV3-1 with TRBJ2-1; TCRdb names TRBD1, which stays unverified in the absence of DNA. Germline CDR1 is LGHDT and CDR2 is YNNKEL (reference sequence). The CDR3 has 11 amino acids. This CDR3 is CASSQVGAQFF.

V usage is TRBV11-3 and J usage is TRBJ2-1; TCRdb's D gene call, TRBD1, goes unchecked for lack of DNA. The CDR3 length is 20 residues. Per the germline V gene, CDR1 is SGHNT and CDR2 is YENEEA. This chain's CDR3 is CASSLRGGQGERDYYNEQFF.

The chain couples TRBV12-3 or TRBV12-4 to TRBJ2-1; TCRdb designates TRBD2, a call that cannot be tested without DNA. There are 14 residues in the CDR3. CDR3 sequence reads: CASSRGLTGNEQFF.

This chain uses TRBV2 with TRBJ2-6; as DNA is missing, the TRBD1 call by TCRdb cannot be tested. CDR1 is SNHLY, CDR2 FYNNEI, per germline. The length of the CDR3 is 18 residues. The CDR3 protein is CASSGDRAGIPGANVLTF.

This chain connects TRBV3-1 to TRBJ1-5. Per the germline V gene, CDR1 is LGHDT and CDR2 is YNNKEL (reference sequence). CDR3 length: 14 residues. CDR3 region: CASSQERSSQPQHF.

The chain has TRBV30 and TRBJ2-2. The CDR3 contains 14 residues. Germline V gene data show CDR1 as GTSNPN and CDR2 as SVGIG (reference sequence). This CDR3 is CAWSADPRHGELFF. Full variable domain (rest looked up from reference TRBV30 and TRBJ2-2): SQTIHQWPATLVQPVGSPLSLECTVEGTSNPNLYWYRQAAGRGLQLLFYSVGIGQISSEVPQNLSASRPQDRQFILSSKKLLLSDSGFYLCAWSADPRHGELFFGEGSRLTVL.

The rearrangement uses TRBV15 and TRBJ2-1. CDR1 is LNHNV, CDR2 YYDKDF, per germline (reference sequence). This CDR3 region has 11 residues. The CDR3 here is CATSLHGEQFF.

The chain uses TRBV4-2 and TRBJ2-1; TCRdb's D gene call, TRBD2, goes unchecked for lack of DNA. Germline V gene lookup returns CDR1 LGHNA and CDR2 YNFKEQ. This CDR3 contains 21 residues. CDR3 in amino acids: CASSQGAGLAEEWGSYNEQFF.

This chain uses TRBV24-1 with TRBJ2-1; absent DNA, TCRdb's TRBD1 call cannot be checked. The CDR3 is made up of 14 amino acids. The germline V gene encodes CDR1 KGHDR and CDR2 SFDVKD. This chain's CDR3 is CATSGASRGHEQFF.

The J gene is TRBJ2-7, the V gene TRBV4-1; lacking DNA, the TRBD2 call made by TCRdb goes unchecked. This CDR3 is 14 amino acids long. The germline gives CDR1 MGHRA, CDR2 YSYEKL. This CDR3 reads CASSQPSSAYEQYF.

V and J are TRBV27 and TRBJ1-1; TCRdb's D call of TRBD1 is untestable without DNA. This CDR3 region has 15 residues. Germline V gene data show CDR1 as MNHEY and CDR2 as SMNVEV (reference sequence). This CDR3 reads CASSRLGGLDTEAFF.

The rearrangement uses TRBV24-1 and TRBJ2-1; TCRdb reports TRBD1, a call that lacks DNA to check it against. The CDR3 extends over 18 amino acids. Germline V CDR1 and CDR2: KGHDR, SFDVKD. This chain's CDR3 is CATSDNLPGTGLHNEQFF.

V is TRBV6-2 or TRBV6-3 and J is TRBJ2-4; lacking DNA, the TRBD2 call made by TCRdb goes unchecked. The CDR3 has 12 residues. The germline V gene encodes CDR1 MNHEY and CDR2 SVGEGT. The CDR3: CASVGASRIQYF.

The chain uses TRBV10-3 and TRBJ2-5; without DNA, the TCRdb call of TRBD2 cannot be checked. The CDR3 runs to 15 residues. Germline V gene data show CDR1 as ENHRY and CDR2 as SYGVKD. The CDR3: CAISVGTSGKETQYF.

The J gene is TRBJ2-7, the V gene TRBV24-1; checking the TCRdb D call of TRBD1 is not possible without DNA. Germline V gene lookup returns CDR1 KGHDR and CDR2 SFDVKD. The CDR3 is 14 amino acids. CDR3 sequence: CATSGAGGHYEQYF.

V gene TRBV4-1 combines with J gene TRBJ1-2. The V gene's germline CDR1 is MGHRA and CDR2 YSYEKL. This CDR3 has 13 residues. The CDR3 loop is CASSHATDLRYTF.

The chain couples TRBV12-3 or TRBV12-4 to TRBJ1-4; TCRdb calls TRBD1, which cannot be checked without DNA. CDR3 size: 15 residues. This CDR3 reads CASSLTQEGAEKLFF.

The chain couples TRBV12-3 or TRBV12-4 to TRBJ2-1; TCRdb outputs TRBD2, but without DNA this stays unchecked. The CDR3 is made up of 14 amino acids. The CDR3 region is CASTTFGTSGEQFF.

This chain links TRBV6-5 with TRBJ1-4; the D call from TCRdb, TRBD1, cannot be confirmed without DNA. Germline V lookup: CDR1 MNHEY, CDR2 SVGAGI. This CDR3 contains 13 residues. The CDR3 sequence: CASRYGGGVELFF.

The V and J genes are TRBV20-1 and TRBJ2-7; as DNA is missing, the TRBD1 call by TCRdb cannot be tested. Per germline, CDR1 DFQATT and CDR2 SNEGSKA (reference sequence). This CDR3 contains 14 residues. This chain's CDR3 is CSATDRDRDYEQYF.

This chain links TRBV10-1 with TRBJ2-1. This CDR3 is 16 amino acids long. Per the germline V gene, CDR1 is WNHNN and CDR2 is SYGVQD (reference sequence). CDR3: CASSGVLRGSYNEQFF.

This rearrangement joins TRBV24-1 to TRBJ2-3; TCRdb proposes TRBD2, but this gene call is untestable without DNA. CDR1 KGHDR and CDR2 SFDVKD come from the germline V gene. This CDR3 comprises 16 residues. CDR3: CATSDRAGGPGDTQYF.

This chain uses TRBV20-1 with TRBJ2-1; the D call from TCRdb, TRBD1, cannot be confirmed without DNA. CDR1 is DFQATT, CDR2 SNEGSKA, per germline (reference sequence). The CDR3 contains 11 residues. The CDR3 is CSAPGVKEQFF.